The clone carrying this T cell receptor beta chain was counted many times. Antigen unknown. The data originate from a study of Graves' ophthalmopathy and Graves' hyperthyroidism. Study observations and caveats: Also, most clonotypes expanded in the thyroid above 0.001 frequency appeared in blood. It was with 65% to 71% sensitivity and roughly 75% specificity that the model predicted ophthalmopathy progression.

Amplification of TCR beta CDR3 regions used RNA transcripts. HTBI primers served in a first-round RT-PCR, which a second-round multiplex PCR followed. TCRdb passed the multiplex PCR reads through MiXCR, listing each CDR3 protein once. Of a few hundred thousand distinct CDR3 sequences listed, under 45% were seen once; the top ten hold 3.5% to 5%. Hyperthyroidism patients were newly diagnosed, under 2 months' duration, aged 18 to 65. Researchers turned away patients with other autoimmune diseases, uncontrolled infections, pregnancy or lactation. The germline V gene has CDR1 MNHEY and CDR2 SVGAGI. V lost 6 bases and J lost 6; bases outside the gene matches: 9. This CDR3 comprises 14 residues.

This clonotype was sampled from an adult man with Graves' hyperthyroidism. J is TRBJ1-1 and V is TRBV6-5; the match to TRBD1 covers 8 bases. The sequenced sample consisted of peripheral blood or thyroid tissue (not recorded which). The CDR3 sequence is CASSPQGGRAEAFF. The CDR3 coding sequence is TGTGCCAGCAGCCCACAGGGGGGGCGTGCTGAAGCTTTCTTT.